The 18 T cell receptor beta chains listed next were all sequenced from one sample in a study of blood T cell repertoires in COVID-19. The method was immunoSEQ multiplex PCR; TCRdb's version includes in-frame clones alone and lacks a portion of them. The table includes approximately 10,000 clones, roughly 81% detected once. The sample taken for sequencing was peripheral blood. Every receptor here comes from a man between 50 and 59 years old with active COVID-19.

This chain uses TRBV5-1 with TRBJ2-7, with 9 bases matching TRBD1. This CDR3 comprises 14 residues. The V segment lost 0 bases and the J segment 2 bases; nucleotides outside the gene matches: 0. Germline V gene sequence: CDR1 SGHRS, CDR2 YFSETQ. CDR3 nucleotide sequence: TGCGCCAGCAGCTTGGGGACAGGGGCCTACGAGCAGTACTTC. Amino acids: CASSLGTGAYEQYF.

The CDR3 region is CASSWTGALTSVSTDTQYF. The CDR3 DNA is TGCGCCAGCAGCTGGACCGGGGCTCTGACTAGCGTTAGCACAGATACGCAGTATTTT. This sequence joins TRBV5-1 and TRBJ2-3; 8 nucleotides match TRBD2. V was clipped by 3 bases and J by 0 bases; unmatched bases: 15. Germline lookup yields CDR1 SGHRS and CDR2 YFSETQ. The CDR3 spans 19 residues. Supplemented by reference TRBV5-1 and TRBJ2-3, the full variable domain reads KAGVTQTPRYLIKTRGQQVTLSCSPISGHRSVSWYQQTPGQGLQFLFEYFSETQRNKGNFPGRFSGRQFSNSRSEMNVSTLELGDSALYLCASSWTGALTSVSTDTQYFGPGTRLTVL.

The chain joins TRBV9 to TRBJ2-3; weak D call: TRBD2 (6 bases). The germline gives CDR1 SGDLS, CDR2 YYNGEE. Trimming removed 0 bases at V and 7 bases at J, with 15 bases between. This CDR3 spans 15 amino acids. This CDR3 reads CASSVEGGTANTQYF. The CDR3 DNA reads TGTGCCAGCAGCGTAGAAGGCGGGACCGCAAATACGCAGTATTTT.

CDR3 bases: TGTGCCAGCAGCTTAGGCGCCTTGACAGGGGATGCCGATGGCTACACCTTC. Protein sequence: CASSLGALTGDADGYTF. This chain links TRBV11-2 with TRBJ1-2; 8 nucleotides agree with TRBD1. From germline, CDR1 is SGHAT and CDR2 FQNNGV. The CDR3 has 17 residues. V lost 1 base and J lost 6; bases outside the gene matches: 13.

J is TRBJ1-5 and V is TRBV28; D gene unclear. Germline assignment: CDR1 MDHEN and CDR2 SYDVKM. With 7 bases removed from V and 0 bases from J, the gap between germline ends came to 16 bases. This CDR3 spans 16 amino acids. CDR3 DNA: TGTGCCAGCACCTTGGATGGGAGCTTTAGCAATCAGCCCCAGCATTTT. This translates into CASTLDGSFSNQPQHF.

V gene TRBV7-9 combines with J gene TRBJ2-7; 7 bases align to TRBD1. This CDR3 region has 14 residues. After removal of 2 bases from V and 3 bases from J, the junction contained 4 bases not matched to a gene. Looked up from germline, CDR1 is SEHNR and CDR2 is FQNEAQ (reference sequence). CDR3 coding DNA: TGTGCCAGCAGCTTATTGCCAGGGGGCTACGAGCAGTACTTC. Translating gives CASSLLPGGYEQYF.

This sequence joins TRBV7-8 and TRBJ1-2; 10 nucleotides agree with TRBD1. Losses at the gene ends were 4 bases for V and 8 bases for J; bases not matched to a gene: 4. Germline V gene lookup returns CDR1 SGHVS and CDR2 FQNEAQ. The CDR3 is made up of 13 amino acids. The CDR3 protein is CASSSWTGGGYTF. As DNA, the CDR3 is TGTGCCAGCAGCTCATGGACAGGGGGAGGCTACACCTTC.

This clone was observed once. DNA for the CDR3: TGTGCCAGCAGCTTAGGTTCAGATCCTGAAGCTTTCTTT. It encodes CASSLGSDPEAFF. The chain is built from TRBV7-9 and TRBJ1-1; D is uncertain. Trimming pared 1 base from V and 6 bases from J, leaving 9 bases between. Per the germline V gene, CDR1 is SEHNR and CDR2 is FQNEAQ (reference sequence). CDR3 length: 13 residues.

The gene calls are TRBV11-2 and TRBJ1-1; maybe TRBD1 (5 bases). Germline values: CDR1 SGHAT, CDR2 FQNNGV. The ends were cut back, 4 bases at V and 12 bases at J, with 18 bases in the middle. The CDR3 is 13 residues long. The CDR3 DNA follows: TGTGCCAGCAGCTATATGCCGGGGCGGGGACCTTTCTTT. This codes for CASSYMPGRGPFF.

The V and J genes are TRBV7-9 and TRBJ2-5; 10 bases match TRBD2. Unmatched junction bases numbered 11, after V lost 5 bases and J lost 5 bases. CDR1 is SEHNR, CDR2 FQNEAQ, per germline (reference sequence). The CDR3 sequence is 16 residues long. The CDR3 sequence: CASSPPSGRARETQYF. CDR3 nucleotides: TGTGCCAGCAGCCCCCCGAGCGGGAGGGCCCGGGAGACCCAGTACTTC.

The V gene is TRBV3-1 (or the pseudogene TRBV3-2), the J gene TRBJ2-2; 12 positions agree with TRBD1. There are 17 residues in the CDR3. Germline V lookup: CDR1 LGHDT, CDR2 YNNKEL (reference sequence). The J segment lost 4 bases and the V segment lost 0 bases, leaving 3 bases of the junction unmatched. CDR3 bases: TGTGCCAGCAGCCAAGAAGGGGACAGGGGGCTCACCGGGGAGCTGTTTTTT. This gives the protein CASSQEGDRGLTGELFF.

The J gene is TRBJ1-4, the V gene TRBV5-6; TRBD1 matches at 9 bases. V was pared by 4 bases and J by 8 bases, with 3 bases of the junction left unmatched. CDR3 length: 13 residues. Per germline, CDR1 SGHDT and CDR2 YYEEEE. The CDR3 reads CASSTGTGEKLFF. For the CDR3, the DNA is TGTGCCAGCAGCACCGGGACAGGGGAAAAACTGTTTTTT.

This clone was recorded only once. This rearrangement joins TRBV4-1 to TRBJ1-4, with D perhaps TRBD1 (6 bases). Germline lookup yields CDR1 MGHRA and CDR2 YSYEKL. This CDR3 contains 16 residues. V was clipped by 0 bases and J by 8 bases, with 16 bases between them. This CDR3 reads CASSQDFIVTGEKLFF. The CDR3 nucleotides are TGCGCCAGCAGCCAAGATTTTATCGTTACAGGGGAAAAACTGTTTTTT.

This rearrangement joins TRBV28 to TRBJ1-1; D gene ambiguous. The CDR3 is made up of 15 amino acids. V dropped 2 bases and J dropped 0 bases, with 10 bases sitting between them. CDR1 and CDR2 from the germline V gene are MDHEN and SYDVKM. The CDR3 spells CASSLTPAVNTEAFF. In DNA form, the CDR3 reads TGTGCCAGCAGTTTAACCCCGGCGGTGAACACTGAAGCTTTCTTT. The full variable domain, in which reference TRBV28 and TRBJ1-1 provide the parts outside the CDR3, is DVKVTQSSRYLVKRTGEKVFLECVQDMDHENMFWYRQDPGLGLRLIYFSYDVKMKEKGDIPEGYSVSREKKERFSLILESASTNQTSMYLCASSLTPAVNTEAFFGQGTRLTVV.

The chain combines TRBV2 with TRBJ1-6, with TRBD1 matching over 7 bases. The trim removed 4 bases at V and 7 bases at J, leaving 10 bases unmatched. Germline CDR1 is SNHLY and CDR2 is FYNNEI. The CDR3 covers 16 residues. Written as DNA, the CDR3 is TGTGCCAGCAGTGGTTTAGGTGGGACAGCGAATTCACCCCTCCACTTT. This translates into CASSGLGGTANSPLHF.

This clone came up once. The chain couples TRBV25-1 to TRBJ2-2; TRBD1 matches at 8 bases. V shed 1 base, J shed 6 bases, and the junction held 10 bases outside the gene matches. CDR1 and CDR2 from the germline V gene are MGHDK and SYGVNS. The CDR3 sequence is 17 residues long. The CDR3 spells CASSESGRRRGPGELFF. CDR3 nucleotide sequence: TGTGCCAGCAGTGAATCGGGCCGACGCAGGGGGCCCGGGGAGCTGTTTTTT.

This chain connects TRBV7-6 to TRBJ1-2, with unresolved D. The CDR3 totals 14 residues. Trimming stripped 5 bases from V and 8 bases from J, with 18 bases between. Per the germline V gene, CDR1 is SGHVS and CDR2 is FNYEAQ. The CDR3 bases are TGTGCCAGCAGCCCCAACGCGGGGAACTGGGGCTACACCTTC. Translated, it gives CASSPNAGNWGYTF.

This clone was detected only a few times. For the CDR3, the DNA is TGCGCCAGCAGCTCCGGACTAGCGGGAGCCTTTGAGCAGTTCTTC. Encoded protein: CASSSGLAGAFEQFF. V gene TRBV10-1 combines with J gene TRBJ2-1; 13 bases agree with TRBD2. V dropped 6 bases and J dropped 9; count of bases not matched to a gene: 8. The germline V gene encodes CDR1 WNHNN and CDR2 SYGVQD (reference sequence). The CDR3 covers 15 residues.